This T cell receptor (beta chain) is drawn from a study of T cells in women clearing cervical HPV infection. In regard to this clone: The CDR3 extends 3 residues past the end of the read, so its final part is completed from the germline J gene.

Data came from immunoSEQ multiplex PCR; TCRdb stores just in-frame clones and leaves some out. The sample table includes tens of thousands of clones. Cervical HPV DNA detected by MY09/MY11 PCR, typed by dot-blot. V lost 8 bases to trimming and J lost 2 bases; unmatched junction nucleotides: 26. CDR3 size: 20 residues. The sequenced sample was blood buffy coat. This TCR derives from a woman aged 18 to 69 with a cervical HPV16 infection that either progressed to CIN3+ or cleared (not recorded which). This chain uses TRBV6-7 with TRBJ2-5; TRBD2 aligns across 7 bases. TRBV6-7 is noted as an ORF with a role that remains uncertain. CDR3 protein: CASYPPRSGGTFFAQETQYF. The covered CDR3 bases are TGTGCCAGCTACCCGCCTCGCTCGGGGGGAACATTTTTCGCACAAGAGACC.